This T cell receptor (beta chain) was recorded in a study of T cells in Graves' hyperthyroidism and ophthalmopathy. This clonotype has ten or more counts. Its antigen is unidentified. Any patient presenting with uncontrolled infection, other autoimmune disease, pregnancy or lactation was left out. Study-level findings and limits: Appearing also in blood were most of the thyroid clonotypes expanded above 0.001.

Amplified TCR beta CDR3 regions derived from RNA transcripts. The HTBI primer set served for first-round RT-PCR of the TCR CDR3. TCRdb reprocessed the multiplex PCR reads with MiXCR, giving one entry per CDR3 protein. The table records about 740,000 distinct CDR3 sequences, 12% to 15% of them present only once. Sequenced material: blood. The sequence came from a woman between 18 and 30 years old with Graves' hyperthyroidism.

CDR3 amino acids: CASNIAGAGGEQYF. DNA of the CDR3: TGTGCCAGCAATATAGCGGGAGCCGGGGGGGAGCAGTACTTC. V and J are TRBV2 and TRBJ2-7; 9 nucleotides line up with TRBD2. Per the germline V gene, CDR1 is SNHLY and CDR2 is FYNNEI. CDR3 length: 14 amino acids. Losses at the gene ends were 7 bases for V and 7 bases for J; bases not matched to a gene: 11.